The 30 T cell receptor beta chains given below trace back to one sample, sequenced in a study of regulatory T cells in long-lasting Graves disease. Time point reported: persistent/refractory GD, antithyroid drugs over 5 years with positive TRAb. Extracted RNA from PBMCs served as the source of the TCR library. Arm-PCR with iRepertoire HTBI primers amplified the CDR3 regions for these TCR beta libraries. Using its own MiXCR run on the multiplex PCR reads, TCRdb lists one record per CDR3 protein. The sample lists over 450,000 distinct CDR3 sequences; roughly a fifth were seen once. Sequences were derived from peripheral blood mononuclear cells (PBMCs), sampled when the disease was refractory, from a patient treated with antithyroid drugs. Receptor source: a female donor with Graves disease.

This clonotype has a count of ten or more. The rearrangement uses TRBV2 and TRBJ1-6; maybe TRBD1 (6 bases). The CDR3 spans 14 residues. The V gene's germline CDR1 is SNHLY and CDR2 FYNNEI. The ends were cut back, 6 bases at V and 7 bases at J, with 13 bases in the middle. The CDR3 DNA sequence: TGTGCCAGCAGCAGGGGACGCCGAAATTCACCCCTCCACTTT. Its translation is CASSRGRRNSPLHF.

This clonotype has just a few counts. The chain links TRBV20-1 to TRBJ2-5; TRBD2 is a possible D gene (6 bases). This CDR3 region has 13 residues. Germline CDR1 reads DFQATT; CDR2 reads SNEGSKA (reference sequence). V dropped 6 bases and J dropped 0 bases, with 11 bases sitting between them. CDR3 protein: CSARDSNQETQYF. The CDR3 DNA reads TGCAGTGCCCGGGACTCAAACCAAGAGACCCAGTACTTC.

This clonotype was seen many times. The chain has TRBV28 and TRBJ2-7, with a weak D call TRBD2 (7 bases). Germline values: CDR1 MDHEN, CDR2 SYDVKM. With 5 bases removed from V and 0 bases from J, the gap between germline ends came to 17 bases. This CDR3 region has 16 residues. CDR3 amino acids: CASSPRMGGPSYEQYF. CDR3 coding DNA: TGTGCCAGCAGTCCTCGTATGGGGGGGCCCTCCTACGAGCAGTACTTC.

The chain uses TRBV5-5 and TRBJ1-4, with D perhaps TRBD1 (6 bases). V lost 0 bases and J lost 0, with 15 bases in between. Germline V gives CDR1 SGHKS, CDR2 YYEKEE (reference sequence). The CDR3 covers 18 residues. This chain's CDR3 is CASSLEGGQSATNEKLFF. In DNA form, the CDR3 reads TGTGCCAGCAGCTTGGAGGGTGGACAGTCTGCAACTAATGAAAAACTGTTTTTT.

This clonotype showed up many times. V gene TRBV20-1 combines with J gene TRBJ2-7; TRBD2 matches at 8 bases. The junction had 5 bases not matched to a gene; V was cut back by 4 bases and J by 3 bases. CDR1 and CDR2 from the germline V gene are DFQATT and SNEGSKA (reference sequence). The CDR3 has 13 residues. CDR3: CSANSGRIYEQYF. The CDR3 DNA follows: TGCAGTGCTAACAGCGGGAGAATCTACGAGCAGTACTTC.

The chain is built from TRBV5-1 and TRBJ2-7, with 7 bases aligning to TRBD2. Germline V gives CDR1 SGHRS, CDR2 YFSETQ. V was pared by 1 base and J by 5 bases, with 9 bases of the junction left unmatched. The CDR3 length is 15 residues. CDR3 amino acids: CASSLRAGAQDEQYF. CDR3 coding DNA: TGCGCCAGCAGCTTGCGGGCGGGAGCCCAGGACGAGCAGTACTTC.

The rearrangement uses TRBV5-1 and TRBJ1-2; tentatively, D is TRBD1 (6 bases). Trimming removed 0 bases at V and 6 bases at J, with 15 bases between. This CDR3 is built from 15 residues. The V gene's germline CDR1 is SGHRS and CDR2 YFSETQ. The CDR3 DNA sequence: TGCGCCAGCAGCTTGGAATGGGGGGCACCGAATGGCTACACCTTC. As protein: CASSLEWGAPNGYTF.

The gene calls are TRBV5-1 and TRBJ2-5; 12 bases fit TRBD2. V dropped 4 bases and J dropped 4; count of bases not matched to a gene: 5. Germline CDR1 and CDR2: SGHRS and YFSETQ. There are 15 residues in the CDR3. For the CDR3, the DNA is TGCGCCAGCAGCGTAGGGACTAGCGGGCTAGAGACCCAGTACTTC. Its translation is CASSVGTSGLETQYF. Combining the CDR3 with reference TRBV5-1 and TRBJ2-5 gives the whole variable domain KAGVTQTPRYLIKTRGQQVTLSCSPISGHRSVSWYQQTPGQGLQFLFEYFSETQRNKGNFPGRFSGRQFSNSRSEMNVSTLELGDSALYLCASSVGTSGLETQYFGPGTRLLVL.

This clonotype turned up a few times. This clone may be a read error of a much larger clone one base away. The CDR3 sequence: CASSPQGRNKKLFF. The CDR3 DNA sequence: TGTGCCAGCAGTCCCCAGGGGAGGAATAAAAAACTGTTTTTT. The chain links TRBV28 to TRBJ1-4; a possible D gene is TRBD1 (6 bases). Germline V gene lookup returns CDR1 MDHEN and CDR2 SYDVKM. There are 14 residues in the CDR3. V was trimmed by 5 bases and J by 9 bases, leaving 16 bases between them.

On this clonotype: It may be a read error: a sequence one base away is much more abundant. The missing conserved phenylalanine or tryptophan at the end of this CDR3 makes a read error likely. V usage is TRBV5-1 and J usage is TRBJ1-1, with D possibly matching TRBD1 (6 bases). There are 16 residues in the CDR3. The germline CDR1 and CDR2 sequences are SGHRS and YFSETQ. V shed 5 bases and J shed 0 bases, with 17 bases lying between them. CDR3 sequence: CASRSQGTAMNTEAFL. Written as DNA, the CDR3 is TGCGCCAGCAGGTCCCAGGGGACTGCTATGAACACTGAAGCTTTCCTT.

The gene calls are TRBV3-1 and TRBJ1-5; D may be TRBD1 (5 bases). The germline V gene encodes CDR1 LGHDT and CDR2 YNNKEL (reference sequence). V was shortened by 3 bases and J by 3 bases, with 9 bases between the two germline ends. CDR3 size: 14 residues. For the CDR3, the DNA is TGTGCCAGCAGCCAGAGGGGAACCAATCAGCCCCAGCATTTT. Translating it yields CASSQRGTNQPQHF. Full variable domain (outside the CDR3, taken from reference TRBV3-1 and TRBJ1-5): DTAVSQTPKYLVTQMGNDKSIKCEQNLGHDTMYWYKQDSKKFLKIMFSYNNKELIINETVPNRFSPKSPDKAHLNLHINSLELGDSAVYFCASSQRGTNQPQHFGDGTRLSIL.

The chain links TRBV27 to TRBJ2-2, with D tentatively TRBD2 (6 bases). This CDR3 contains 17 residues. The V end was cut by 3 bases, the J end by 3 bases, with 17 bases between. Germline V gene data show CDR1 as MNHEY and CDR2 as SMNVEV (reference sequence). CDR3 nucleotide sequence: TGTGCCAGCAGTTTGAGAGGTGCGGGGTCGGACACCGGGGAGCTGTTTTTT. This sequence encodes CASSLRGAGSDTGELFF.

Comments on this clonotype: The conserved final phenylalanine or tryptophan is absent from the CDR3, which likely points to a read error. The chain links TRBV30 to TRBJ2-7; D unresolved. This CDR3 contains 12 residues. V lost 2 bases and J lost 1, with 6 bases in between. Per the germline V gene, CDR1 is GTSNPN and CDR2 is SVGIG (reference sequence). In DNA form, the CDR3 reads TGTGCCTGGAGTCAGGTATCCTACGAGCAGTACCTC. This sequence encodes CAWSQVSYEQYL.

V is TRBV13 and J is TRBJ2-7; 10 nucleotides align to TRBD2. Germline loops: CDR1 PRHDT, CDR2 FYEKMQ (reference sequence). The CDR3 consists of 14 residues. The J segment lost 4 bases and the V segment lost 6 bases, leaving 6 bases of the junction unmatched. CDR3 DNA: TGTGCCAGCAGGGAAGCGGGAGGGCCGTACGAGCAGTACTTC. Translation: CASREAGGPYEQYF.

This sequence joins TRBV10-3 and TRBJ1-5, with 7 positions matching TRBD1. V was pared by 2 bases and J by 0 bases, with 7 bases of the junction left unmatched. Germline V gene sequence: CDR1 ENHRY, CDR2 SYGVKD. The CDR3 sequence is 17 residues long. The CDR3 spells CAISEEGTVYSNQPQHF. CDR3 DNA: TGTGCCATCAGTGAGGAAGGGACAGTCTATAGCAATCAGCCCCAGCATTTT.

As regards this clonotype: This may be a read error: a much more frequent sequence differs by one nucleotide. This chain links TRBV28 with TRBJ2-1, with TRBD2 as a possible D gene (7 bases). The ends were cut back, 5 bases at V and 6 bases at J, with 20 bases in the middle. The CDR3 extends over 16 amino acids. Looked up from germline, CDR1 is MDHEN and CDR2 is SYDVKM. CDR3 bases: TGTGCCAGCAGTATACACCGGGGGGCAGGGACCAATGAGCAGTTCTTC. It encodes CASSIHRGAGTNEQFF.

The CDR3 DNA sequence: TGTGCCAGCAGCGTACAGGAACAGCGCACTGAAGCTTTCTTT. It yields the protein CASSVQEQRTEAFF. The V gene is TRBV9, the J gene TRBJ1-1; D gene uncertain. Germline V gives CDR1 SGDLS, CDR2 YYNGEE. This CDR3 is 14 amino acids long. The V gene lost 1 base and the J gene lost 4 bases, with 11 bases spanning the gap.

V gene TRBV3-1 combines with J gene TRBJ2-7; D not certain. The germline V gene has CDR1 LGHDT and CDR2 YNNKEL (reference sequence). This CDR3 comprises 12 residues. V dropped 2 bases and J dropped 9 bases, with 11 bases sitting between them. This CDR3 is CASSQLETSQYF. The CDR3 DNA reads as TGTGCCAGCAGCCAATTAGAAACTTCGCAGTACTTC.

J is TRBJ2-1 and V is TRBV27; no clear D gene. Germline V gene sequence: CDR1 MNHEY, CDR2 SMNVEV (reference sequence). Trimming took 2 bases from V and 5 from J, leaving 7 bases between them. The CDR3 covers 13 residues. CDR3 bases: TGTGCCAGCAGTTTAGTGGACGACAATGAGCAGTTCTTC. It encodes CASSLVDDNEQFF.

At least ten counts were recorded for this clonotype. This chain joins TRBV28 and TRBJ1-4, with no clear D. Germline assignment: CDR1 MDHEN and CDR2 SYDVKM. The CDR3 length is 14 residues. The V and J ends lost 6 bases and 2 bases respectively, with 10 bases between them. The CDR3 spells CASSGSPTNEKLFF. The CDR3 DNA follows: TGTGCCAGCAGCGGGAGCCCTACTAATGAAAAACTGTTTTTT.

This clonotype occurred many times. V usage is TRBV24-1 and J usage is TRBJ2-5; D not certain. V was shortened by 3 bases and J by 1 base, with 14 bases between the two germline ends. Germline CDR1 reads KGHDR; CDR2 reads SFDVKD. The CDR3 runs 16 residues. The CDR3 sequence: CATSDDRTDLQETQYF. DNA for the CDR3: TGTGCCACCAGTGATGACCGTACAGATCTCCAAGAGACCCAGTACTTC.

As regards this clonotype: Mismatch with germline at one junction end may stem from a read error. CDR3 region: CASSSSLGEKVYGHTF. CDR3 coding DNA: TGTGCCAGCAGTTCCTCTCTGGGGGAGAAAGTCTATGGCCACACCTTC. V is TRBV27 and J is TRBJ1-2, with D possibly being TRBD1 (5 bases). CDR3 size: 16 residues. Germline V gene data show CDR1 as MNHEY and CDR2 as SMNVEV (reference sequence).

This clonotype was seen at least ten times. The chain combines TRBV20-1 with TRBJ2-5, with a tentative D call TRBD2 (6 bases). The ends were cut back, 6 bases at V and 1 base at J, with 15 bases in the middle. This CDR3 has 14 amino acids. CDR1 and CDR2 (germline): DFQATT, SNEGSKA (reference sequence). The CDR3 protein is CSARPGLVQETQYF. The CDR3 DNA reads as TGCAGTGCACGCCCGGGACTCGTCCAAGAGACCCAGTACTTC.

This clonotype was detected ten times or more. The chain links TRBV20-1 to TRBJ2-5; D is possibly TRBD1 (5 bases). The V end was cut by 6 bases, the J end by 5 bases, with 16 bases between. Germline CDR1 and CDR2: DFQATT and SNEGSKA (reference sequence). The CDR3 is 13 amino acids. The chain's CDR3 is CSAPPPGRETQYF. DNA for the CDR3: TGCAGTGCCCCTCCCCCAGGGCGGGAGACCCAGTACTTC.

In this sample, this clonotype turned up many times. The V call is TRBV15, the J call TRBJ1-2; TRBD1 is a possible D gene (6 bases). Germline V gene data show CDR1 as LNHNV and CDR2 as YYDKDF (reference sequence). CDR3 length: 15 residues. V gave up 3 bases and J gave up 3 bases, with 14 bases separating them. CDR3 in amino acids: CATSRTGPGYYGYTF. DNA for the CDR3: TGTGCCACCAGCAGGACAGGTCCTGGGTACTATGGCTACACCTTC.

Notes on this clonotype: The germline gene is not matched at one end of the junction; a read error may be the cause. V usage is TRBV7-7 and J usage is TRBJ2-5; 12 bases are a match to TRBD2. The CDR3 contains 16 residues. Germline V gene lookup returns CDR1 SSHAT and CDR2 FNYEAQ (reference sequence). The CDR3 coding sequence is TGTGCTAGCAGTTACGGACTAGCGGGGCACCAAGAGACCCAGTACTTC. It is translated as CASSYGLAGHQETQYF.

The chain joins TRBV3-1 to TRBJ2-5; D gene uncertain. The CDR3 runs 18 residues. V lost 5 bases and J 1 base, leaving 23 bases between the germline ends. Germline-derived CDR1 and CDR2 are LGHDT and YNNKEL (reference sequence). The CDR3 coding sequence is TGTGCCAGCAGCTCTAGACGATTGGGCCCGACCCTCCAAGAGACCCAGTACTTC. Protein product: CASSSRRLGPTLQETQYF.

This clonotype was seen at least ten times. The chain is built from TRBV9 and TRBJ1-4; no clear D. The germline V and J ends were trimmed by 4 bases and 7 bases, with 17 bases remaining between them. Germline assignment: CDR1 SGDLS and CDR2 YYNGEE. The CDR3 is 15 amino acids. The CDR3 DNA is TGTGCCAGCAGCCCAGCGGGGTCGGGGAGTGAAAAACTGTTTTTT. It translates to CASSPAGSGSEKLFF.

This clonotype was picked up many times. This chain joins TRBV28 and TRBJ2-7; TRBD1 matches at 7 bases. V was pared by 7 bases and J by 2 bases, with 8 bases of the junction left unmatched. This CDR3 spans 14 amino acids. Germline assignment: CDR1 MDHEN and CDR2 SYDVKM. The CDR3 is CASTPTGSTYEQYF. CDR3 nucleotide sequence: TGTGCCAGCACCCCGACAGGGTCAACCTACGAGCAGTACTTC.

In its sample, this clonotype was seen many times. This chain uses TRBV11-2 with TRBJ1-1, with no clear D. Trimming left V 6 bases short and J 3 bases short, with 8 bases between. Germline V CDR1 and CDR2: SGHAT, FQNNGV. CDR3 length equals 12 residues. The CDR3 reads CASSRTDTEAFF. The CDR3 bases are TGTGCCAGCAGTAGGACGGACACTGAAGCTTTCTTT. Full variable domain (outside the CDR3, taken from reference TRBV11-2 and TRBJ1-1): EAGVAQSPRYKIIEKRQSVAFWCNPISGHATLYWYQQILGQGPKLLIQFQNNGVVDDSQLPKDRFSAERLKGVDSTLKIQPAKLEDSAVYLCASSRTDTEAFFGQGTRLTVV.